These T cell receptor beta chains were read from a single sample in a study of beta chain features in type 1 diabetes. Sequencing was performed with immunoSEQ multiplex PCR; in TCRdb, only in-frame clones are kept and a portion is missing. The repertoire holds some 150,000 clones, with more than 9% as singletons. The sample comprised naive CD4+ T cells from blood. The receptors originated from a man between 18 and 29 years old in good health. CDR3s include the opening cysteine and the closing phenylalanine or tryptophan. Each record gives: V gene, J gene, D gene, clone size, CDR3 protein, CDR3 DNA. The D gene is left open where the match is weak. Size is stated for part of the rows, as once, few or many counts, or as a class when the clone is expanded.

>TRBV30|TRBJ2-6|TRBD1|NA
CACEQGPWTGANVLTF
TGTGCCTGTGAACAGGGGCCTTGGACTGGGGCCAACGTCCTGACTTTC
>TRBV30|TRBJ1-5|NA|NA
CAWSVRGRQPQHF
TGTGCCTGGAGTGTAAGGGGTAGACAGCCCCAGCATTTT
>TRBV10-3|TRBJ2-7|NA|many
CAISESRGPLSF
TGTGCCATCAGTGAGTCCAGGGGACCTCTATCCTTC
>TRBV29-1|TRBJ2-7|TRBD1|many
CSARTGELSYEQYF
TGCAGCGCACGGACAGGTGAACTCTCCTACGAGCAGTACTTC
>TRBV7-9|TRBJ2-1|TRBD1|few
CASSFNRGRHNEQFF
TGTGCCAGCAGCTTTAACAGGGGTCGGCACAATGAGCAGTTCTTC
>TRBV6-1|TRBJ2-7|NA|few
CASSFSYEQYF
TGTGCCAGCAGCTTCTCCTACGAGCAGTACTTC
>TRBV4-3|TRBJ2-5|TRBD1|many
CASSQEFGRRGRETQYF
TGCGCCAGCAGCCAAGAATTCGGGCGTAGGGGGCGAGAGACCCAGTACTTC
>TRBV5-1|TRBJ2-2|NA|NA
CASSGSPAGELFF
TGCGCCAGCAGCGGCAGTCCCGCCGGGGAGCTGTTTTTT
>TRBV7-6|TRBJ2-3|TRBD2|NA
CASSVPSGGADTQYF
TGTGCCAGCAGCGTGCCTAGCGGGGGGGCAGATACGCAGTATTTT
>TRBV9|TRBJ1-1|TRBD1|NA
CASSAQTGGLTEAFF
TGTGCCAGCAGCGCCCAGACAGGGGGCCTCACTGAAGCTTTCTTT
>TRBV14|TRBJ1-1|TRBD1|many
CASSQDGQGMNTEAFF
TGTGCCAGCAGCCAAGATGGACAGGGGATGAACACTGAAGCTTTCTTT
>TRBV14|TRBJ2-1|NA|few
CASSRGVRRFNEQFF
TGTGCCAGCAGCCGGGGGGTCCGTCGTTTCAATGAGCAGTTCTTC
>TRBV4-2|TRBJ1-2|TRBD1|few
CASSQPGQGAYGYTF
TGTGCCAGCAGCCAACCGGGACAGGGGGCCTATGGCTACACCTTC
>TRBV2|TRBJ1-2|NA|few
CASLGGGDYGYTF
TGTGCCAGCCTCGGGGGGGGAGACTATGGCTACACCTTC
>TRBV7-9|TRBJ2-7|NA|few
CASSLVRTEQYF
TGTGCCAGCAGCTTAGTACGGACTGAGCAGTACTTC
>TRBV10-3|TRBJ2-7|TRBD1|few
CAISYRTGESYEQYF
TGTGCCATCAGCTACCGGACAGGGGAGTCCTACGAGCAGTACTTC
>TRBV5-1|TRBJ2-1|TRBD1|NA
CASTGDRGRGNEQFF
TGCGCCAGCACCGGGGACAGGGGGCGCGGTAATGAGCAGTTCTTC
>TRBV28|TRBJ2-1|TRBD1|NA
CASSLTGGSYNEQFF
TGTGCCAGCAGTTTAACAGGGGGCTCCTACAATGAGCAGTTCTTC
>TRBV7-9|TRBJ2-7|NA|many
CASDWVDEQYF
TGTGCCAGCGACTGGGTGGACGAGCAGTACTTC
>TRBV28|TRBJ1-2|TRBD1|few
CASSPVDRAQSYGYTF
TGTGCCAGCAGTCCCGTCGACAGGGCCCAATCTTATGGCTACACCTTC
>TRBV25-1|TRBJ2-3|NA|NA
CASSGAQGVSDTQYF
TGTGCCAGCAGTGGCGCACAGGGAGTAAGTGATACGCAGTATTTT
>TRBV30|TRBJ1-4|TRBD1|NA
CAWSLGQGLNEKLFF
TGTGCCTGGAGTCTCGGACAGGGCCTTAATGAAAAACTGTTTTTT
>TRBV6-6|TRBJ2-1|TRBD1|NA
CASSLNRDRTNEQFF
TGTGCCAGCAGCTTAAACCGGGACAGGACCAATGAGCAGTTCTTC
>TRBV19|TRBJ1-2|NA|NA
CASRSGGSYGYTF
TGTGCCAGTAGAAGTGGTGGGAGCTATGGCTACACCTTC
>TRBV9|TRBJ2-5|TRBD2|NA
CASSVVGLAGGQETQYF
TGTGCCAGCAGCGTAGTGGGACTAGCGGGGGGGCAAGAGACCCAGTACTTC
>TRBV11-2|TRBJ2-5|NA|NA
CASSPTGVSGFYF
TGTGCCAGCAGCCCAACGGGGGTGTCGGGGTTTTACTTC
>TRBV19|TRBJ2-2|TRBD1|few
CASIRQGAGTGELFF
TGTGCCAGTATAAGACAGGGGGCGGGCACCGGGGAGCTGTTTTTT
>TRBV7-8|TRBJ2-4|TRBD1|many
CASSPRQGVAKNIQYF
TGTGCCAGCAGCCCCCGACAGGGAGTAGCCAAAAACATTCAGTACTTC
>TRBV29-1|TRBJ1-2|TRBD1|NA
CSVEDSTVSGGYGYTF
TGCAGCGTTGAAGATTCTACGGTGTCAGGGGGGTATGGCTACACCTTC
>TRBV6-1|TRBJ1-6|NA|few
CASSEAAFYSPLHF
TGTGCCAGCAGTGAAGCAGCCTTTTATTCACCCCTCCACTTT
>TRBV27|TRBJ1-6|NA|many
CASSSLDRNSPLHF
TGTGCCAGCAGTTCGTTGGACAGAAATTCACCCCTCCACTTT
>TRBV27|TRBJ1-5|TRBD1|few
CASSSRDSHWLHF
TGTGCCAGCAGTTCCCGGGACAGCCACTGGTTGCATTTT
>TRBV7-9|TRBJ1-5|NA|few
CASSELGNSNQPQHF
TGTGCCAGCAGTGAACTCGGGAATAGCAATCAGCCCCAGCATTTT
>TRBV19|TRBJ2-1|TRBD1|many
CASSPGQEYNEQFF
TGTGCCAGTTCTCCGGGACAGGAATACAATGAGCAGTTCTTC
>TRBV18|TRBJ2-3|NA|many
CASSPGGNTDTQYF
TGTGCCAGCTCACCGGGCGGGAACACAGATACGCAGTATTTT
>TRBV7-2|TRBJ2-1|NA|NA
CASSLFGVGNYNEQFF
TGTGCCAGCAGCTTATTCGGGGTGGGGAACTACAATGAGCAGTTCTTC
>TRBV9|TRBJ2-2|TRBD1|NA
CASSVPGQQIHPNTGELFF
TGTGCCAGCAGCGTCCCGGGACAGCAAATCCACCCGAACACCGGGGAGCTGTTTTTT
>TRBV7-3|TRBJ2-2|TRBD1|few
CASSRNPTGTNTGELFF
TGTGCCAGCAGCCGAAACCCGACAGGGACGAACACCGGGGAGCTGTTTTTT
>TRBV7-2|TRBJ2-7|TRBD2|few
CASSLSGRLSYEQYF
TGTGCCAGCAGCCTTAGCGGGCGCCTCTCCTACGAGCAGTACTTC
>TRBV18|TRBJ2-3|NA|few
CASSPTGISSTDTQYF
TGTGCCAGCTCACCCACCGGGATTTCGAGCACAGATACGCAGTATTTT